The clone carrying this T cell receptor beta chain occurred a few times. Its cognate antigen is unknown. This sample stems from a study of T cell clones after liver transplantation. Overall study findings and caveats: Conclusions were preliminary, with small, heterogeneous patient groups.

Generated by immunoSEQ multiplex PCR, the TCRdb table keeps only in-frame clones and is missing some. The sample contains 68,000 or so clones, nearly 95% of which appear only once. V lost 0 bases and J 12 bases, leaving 8 bases between the germline ends. The CDR3 sequence is 11 residues long. Germline loops: CDR1 SGHRS, CDR2 YFSETQ. The chain has TRBV5-1 and TRBJ2-3; possible D gene TRBD2, 5 bases. The clonotype comes from a human patient who received a liver transplant. Some of the T cells may derive from the graft donor. The source material was CD4+ T cells from blood, sampled roughly 26 months after liver transplant. CDR3 sequence: CASSLEASQYF. The DNA of the CDR3 is TGCGCCAGCAGCTTGGAGGCTAGCCAGTATTTT.